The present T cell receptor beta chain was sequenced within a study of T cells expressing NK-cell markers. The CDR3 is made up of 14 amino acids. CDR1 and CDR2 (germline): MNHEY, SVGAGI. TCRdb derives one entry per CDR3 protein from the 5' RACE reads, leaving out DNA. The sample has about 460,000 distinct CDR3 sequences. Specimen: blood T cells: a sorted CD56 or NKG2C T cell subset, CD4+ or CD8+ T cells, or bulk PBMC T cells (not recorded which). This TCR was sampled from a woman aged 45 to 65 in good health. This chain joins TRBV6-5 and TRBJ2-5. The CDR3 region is CASSSADNQETQYF.